This TCR beta chain was retrieved from a study of T cell responses to AZD1222 COVID-19 vaccine. Study observations and caveats: Clonal diversity may have been underestimated in mostly white British donors. Spike-specific TCR breadth rose after two AZD1222 doses, and depth rose as well. Dominant at 160-218 and 743-854, vaccine-associated CD4 TCRs also spanned spike.

The germline CDR1 and CDR2 sequences are MRHNA and SNTAGT. There are 14 residues in the CDR3. Trimming at V came to 5 bases and at J to 3 bases, leaving 3 bases not matched to a gene. Assay used: immunoSEQ multiplex PCR; TCRdb lists only in-frame clones, some missing. The repertoire holds some 81,000 clones, with 70% to 90% as singletons. Note on this clone: What it binds is not known.

Specimen: peripheral blood, collected 28 days after the second AZD1222 dose. The clonotype was recovered from an adult who received the AZD1222 COVID-19 vaccine. The V call is TRBV6-4, the J call TRBJ2-3; TRBD1 matches 9 bases. The DNA of the CDR3 is TGTGCCAGCAGTCGGGGACAGGGTACAGATACGCAGTATTTT. Amino acids: CASSRGQGTDTQYF.